The 2 T cell receptor beta chains below come from one sample, sequenced in a study of blood T cell repertoires in COVID-19. Data came from immunoSEQ multiplex PCR; TCRdb stores just in-frame clones and leaves some out. Seen here are about 160,000 clones, about 85% observed once, and the top ten hold around 5%. Sequencing was performed on peripheral blood. The receptors derive from a woman between 45 and 60 years old with COVID-19, enrolled during active disease.

This rearrangement joins TRBV10-3 to TRBJ1-1; TRBD1 matches 9 bases. The junction had 1 base not matched to a gene; V was cut back by 4 bases and J by 7 bases. Germline CDR1 reads ENHRY; CDR2 reads SYGVKD. The CDR3 consists of 12 residues. The CDR3 sequence: CAISGDRDEAFF. For the CDR3, the DNA is TGTGCCATCAGTGGGGACAGGGATGAAGCTTTCTTT.

The V call is TRBV27, the J call TRBJ2-1; the match to TRBD2 covers 13 bases. J was trimmed by 5 bases and V by 2 bases; bases with no gene match: 6. CDR1 and CDR2 from the germline V gene are MNHEY and SMNVEV (reference sequence). The length of the CDR3 is 17 residues. CDR3 in DNA: TGTGCCAGCAGTTTAAGGGGACTAGCGGGGTACGACAATGAGCAGTTCTTC. Translating it yields CASSLRGLAGYDNEQFF.